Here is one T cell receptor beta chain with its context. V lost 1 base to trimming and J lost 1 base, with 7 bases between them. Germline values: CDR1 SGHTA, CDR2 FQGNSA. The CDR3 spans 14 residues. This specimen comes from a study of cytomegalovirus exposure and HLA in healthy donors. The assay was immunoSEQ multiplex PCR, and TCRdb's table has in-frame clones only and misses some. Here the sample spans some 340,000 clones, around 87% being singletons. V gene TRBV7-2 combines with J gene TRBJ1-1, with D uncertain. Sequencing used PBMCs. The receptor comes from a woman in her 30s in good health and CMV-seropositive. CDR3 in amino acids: CASSLEGRNTEAFF. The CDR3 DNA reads TGTGCCAGCAGCTTAGAGGGTAGGAACACTGAAGCTTTCTTT.